This T cell receptor beta chain is drawn from a study of T cells in Graves' hyperthyroidism and ophthalmopathy. Study-wide results and limits: Stable hyperthyroidism was told apart from ophthalmopathy by a model built on 13 V-J features. Researchers found most expanded thyroid clonotypes above 0.001 in blood as well.

Amplification of TCR beta CDR3 regions was performed using RNA transcripts as template. HTBI primers were used for first-round RT-PCR of the TCR CDR3. TCRdb recomputed calls from the multiplex PCR reads with MiXCR, one row per CDR3 protein. The sample carries just under 750,000 distinct CDR3 sequences, about a third recorded once. Patients having uncontrolled infection, another autoimmune disease, pregnancy or lactation were not included. On the basis of clinical symptoms, serum thyroxine and TRAb, thyroid ultrasound and orbital computed tomography, diagnoses were made. Germline CDR1 reads SEHNR; CDR2 reads FQNEAQ (reference sequence). The germline V and J ends were trimmed by 4 bases and 5 bases, with 17 bases remaining between them. This CDR3 has 15 amino acids. The table lists this clonotype with a few counts. Its antigen is unidentified.

Sequenced sample: blood. The V and J genes are TRBV7-9 and TRBJ2-5, with D possibly matching TRBD1 (7 bases). The clonotype was recovered from a woman aged 40 to 50 with Graves' hyperthyroidism. The CDR3 reads CASSSKTGAGETQYF. The CDR3 bases are TGTGCCAGCAGCTCGAAAACAGGGGCGGGGGAGACCCAGTACTTC.